A single sample gave rise to the 22 T cell receptor beta chains below, sequenced in a study of graft-versus-host responses after intestinal transplantation (dated by TCRdb to the early 2020s). Libraries came from the immunoSEQ multiplex PCR assay. What TCRdb holds here is the immuneACCESS table cut down to in-frame rearrangements. Part of the clones is not present; checked against another copy, under half of the missing clones reflect an unresolved V gene, and the others are unexplained. The sample profile shows roughly 9,400 clones; approximately 30% of them were found once. The ten largest clones take up 5% to 5.5% of the sample. The meaning of the sample's time point label: cells obtained before transplantation from donor or recipient. This specimen was alloreactive CD4+ T cells from a mixed lymphocyte reaction culture, taken before intestinal transplant. Reading the label with the study, this specimen's cell subset or site is: CFSE-low proliferating T cells sorted from roughly 6-day pre-transplant mixed lymphocyte reaction (GvH or HvG direction). These receptors were collected from a human patient who received an intestinal transplant.

The rearrangement links TRBV7-2 to TRBJ2-2, with D possibly matching TRBD2 (6 bases). In germline, CDR1 is SGHTA, CDR2 FQGNSA. The CDR3 extends over 16 amino acids. V gave up 5 bases and J gave up 0 bases, with 13 bases separating them. CDR3 amino acids: CASSPGRLSNTGELFF. Written as DNA, the CDR3 is TGTGCCAGCAGCCCGGGGAGGCTTTCGAACACCGGGGAGCTGTTTTTT. Supplemented by reference TRBV7-2 and TRBJ2-2, the full variable domain reads GAGVSQSPSNKVTEKGKDVELRCDPISGHTALYWYRQSLGQGLEFLIYFQGNSAPDKSGLPSDRFSAERTGGSVSTLTIQRTQQEDSAVYLCASSPGRLSNTGELFFGEGSRLTVL.

By its share, this clone is medium-sized. The J gene is TRBJ2-7, the V gene TRBV10-3, with 8 positions matching TRBD1. This CDR3 is 13 amino acids long. From germline, CDR1 is ENHRY and CDR2 SYGVKD. With V trimmed by 9 bases and J by 2 bases, 6 bases remained unmatched. CDR3 in amino acids: CAITTGAAYEQYF. CDR3 coding DNA: TGTGCCATAACGACAGGGGCGGCCTACGAGCAGTACTTC.

This clone turned up a few times. The chain couples TRBV20-1 to TRBJ1-2; D ambiguous. Germline loops: CDR1 DFQATT, CDR2 SNEGSKA (reference sequence). The V gene lost 7 bases and the J gene lost 1 base, with 7 bases spanning the gap. This CDR3 is built from 11 residues. CDR3 loop: CSVVRNYGYTF. The CDR3 DNA follows: TGCAGTGTCGTCCGTAACTATGGCTACACCTTC.

The J gene is TRBJ2-7, the V gene TRBV18; tentatively, D is TRBD1 (5 bases). With 0 bases removed from V and 3 bases from J, the gap between germline ends came to 12 bases. The germline V gene encodes CDR1 KGHSH and CDR2 LQKENI. The CDR3 loop spans 15 amino acids. CDR3 region: CASSPPNLGVYEQYF. CDR3 in DNA: TGTGCCAGCTCACCACCGAACCTAGGGGTCTACGAGCAGTACTTC.

This clone was detected only a few times. Here the CDR3 reads CASSFILGSENEKLFF. CDR3 DNA: TGTGCCAGCAGCTTTATATTGGGCAGTGAGAATGAAAAACTGTTTTTT. The V gene is TRBV7-3, the J gene TRBJ1-4; D unclear. Germline V gives CDR1 SGHTA, CDR2 FQGTGA. V lost 3 bases and J lost 5, with 16 bases in between. The CDR3 covers 16 residues.

The chain uses TRBV12-1 and TRBJ1-1; the table's D call, TRBD1, has no DNA check behind it. TRBV12-1 is listed as a pseudogene. This CDR3 has 16 residues. The CDR3, as DNA: TGTGCCAGCAGCTCCGGACAGGGGGTAGGGAACACTGAAGCTTTCTTT. Its protein product is CASSSGQGVGNTEAFF.

The chain recombines TRBV5-6 with TRBJ1-1, with D possibly being TRBD1 (6 bases). CDR1 is SGHDT, CDR2 YYEEEE, per germline. V was pared by 4 bases and J by 4 bases, with 11 bases between. The CDR3 is made up of 13 amino acids. CDR3 sequence: CASSLGQTTEAFF. The DNA of the CDR3 is TGTGCCAGCAGCCTTGGACAGACCACTGAAGCTTTCTTT.

This clone has more than one count but fewer than ten. The chain has TRBV5-4 and TRBJ2-5; 13 nucleotides line up with TRBD2. Per germline, CDR1 SGHNT and CDR2 YYREEE (reference sequence). V dropped 4 bases and J dropped 2; count of bases not matched to a gene: 8. This CDR3 has 17 residues. The CDR3 sequence: CASSRGGGLAGQETQYF. DNA of the CDR3: TGTGCCAGCAGCCGCGGCGGGGGACTAGCGGGGCAAGAGACCCAGTACTTC.

CDR3 DNA sequence: TGCGCCAGCAGCTTGAGGACTAGCGGGGCCAGCACAGATACGCAGTATTTT. This translates into CASSLRTSGASTDTQYF. V is TRBV5-1 and J is TRBJ2-3; 12 positions agree with TRBD2. The CDR3 is 17 amino acids. With 1 base clipped from V and 0 bases from J, the junction kept 3 bases outside the gene matches. The germline CDR1 and CDR2 sequences are SGHRS and YFSETQ.

This clone showed up just a few times. The chain links TRBV19 to TRBJ2-7; 9 nucleotides match TRBD2. Germline lookup yields CDR1 LNHDA and CDR2 SQIVND (reference sequence). Unmatched junction bases numbered 16, after V lost 5 bases and J lost 5 bases. This CDR3 region has 17 residues. The CDR3 DNA reads as TGTGCCAGTAGTCCTAATACGGCTAGCGGGAACCACCACGAGCAGTACTTC. Its translation is CASSPNTASGNHHEQYF.

The chain uses TRBV19 and TRBJ2-1; TRBD1 aligns across 7 bases. This CDR3 has 13 residues. V lost 5 bases and J lost 8; bases outside the gene matches: 6. Germline V gene lookup returns CDR1 LNHDA and CDR2 SQIVND (reference sequence). This CDR3 reads CASSLGQAYEQFF. DNA of the CDR3: TGTGCCAGTAGTTTAGGACAGGCCTATGAGCAGTTCTTC.

The genes are TRBV30 and TRBJ2-3; D might be TRBD1 (5 bases). Trimming left V 5 bases short and J 0 bases short, with 9 bases between. The length of the CDR3 is 13 residues. In germline, CDR1 is GTSNPN, CDR2 SVGIG (reference sequence). CDR3 protein: CAWGAKSTDTQYF. As DNA, the CDR3 is TGTGCCTGGGGGGCGAAAAGCACAGATACGCAGTATTTT.

This clone appeared a few times. This sequence joins TRBV11-2 and TRBJ2-2, with 7 positions matching TRBD2. V shed 5 bases, J shed 6 bases, and the junction held 12 bases outside the gene matches. The CDR3 sequence is 16 residues long. Looked up from germline, CDR1 is SGHAT and CDR2 is FQNNGV. The CDR3 here is CASSTGLVVISGELFF. The CDR3 nucleotides are TGTGCCAGCAGCACCGGACTAGTAGTTATCTCCGGGGAGCTGTTTTTT. The full variable domain, completed using reference TRBV11-2 and TRBJ2-2, is EAGVAQSPRYKIIEKRQSVAFWCNPISGHATLYWYQQILGQGPKLLIQFQNNGVVDDSQLPKDRFSAERLKGVDSTLKIQPAKLEDSAVYLCASSTGLVVISGELFFGEGSRLTVL.

Relative to its sample, this clone is medium-sized (0.01 to 0.1%). This chain uses TRBV19 with TRBJ1-2, with TRBD1 matching 10 bases. Germline V gives CDR1 LNHDA, CDR2 SQIVND (reference sequence). CDR3 length equals 15 residues. The junction had 10 bases not matched to a gene; V was cut back by 4 bases and J by 8 bases. The DNA of the CDR3 is TGTGCCAGTAGTACCGGACGGGACAGGGGATTCGGCTACACCTTC. It translates to CASSTGRDRGFGYTF.

The DNA of the CDR3 is TGTGCCAGCAGCGGGACAGGGGGCCTCTACGAGCAGTACTTC. Translating gives CASSGTGGLYEQYF. The V and J genes are TRBV5-5 and TRBJ2-7; 12 nucleotides align to TRBD1. Germline CDR1 is SGHKS and CDR2 is YYEKEE (reference sequence). This CDR3 is 14 amino acids long. V gave up 4 bases and J gave up 3 bases; unmatched junction bases: 2.

The genes are TRBV18 and TRBJ1-6; possible D gene TRBD1, 5 bases. This CDR3 comprises 19 residues. From germline, CDR1 is KGHSH and CDR2 LQKENI. V lost 3 bases and J lost 0, with 18 bases in between. The CDR3, as DNA: TGTGCCAGCTCACCGCAGTGGGGACTCAGGAGCTCCTATAATTCACCCCTCCACTTT. Translating gives CASSPQWGLRSSYNSPLHF.

The chain joins TRBV6-6 to TRBJ2-7; no firm D call. V lost 0 bases and J lost 6, with 6 bases in between. CDR3 length equals 12 residues. Germline values: CDR1 MNHNY, CDR2 SVGAGI (reference sequence). CDR3 in amino acids: CASSYSRVEQYF. Written as DNA, the CDR3 is TGTGCCAGCAGTTACTCCCGGGTCGAGCAGTACTTC.

The chain has TRBV5-1 and TRBJ2-2, with TRBD2 matching over 7 bases. This CDR3 region has 18 residues. CDR1 and CDR2 (germline): SGHRS, YFSETQ. V trimming: 1 base; J trimming: 2 bases; junction bases outside the gene matches: 11. The CDR3 bases are TGCGCCAGCAGCTTGCGCTCCGGGGCTAGCGGAAACACCGGGGAGCTGTTTTTT. Protein sequence: CASSLRSGASGNTGELFF.

This rearrangement joins TRBV4-2 to TRBJ2-2, with 7 bases aligning to TRBD1. J gave up 2 bases and V 5 bases, and 17 bases lay outside the gene matches. Per germline, CDR1 LGHNA and CDR2 YNFKEQ. This CDR3 spans 19 amino acids. This CDR3 is CASSKPYFPGQPNTGELFF. The DNA for the CDR3 is TGTGCCAGCAGCAAACCCTACTTTCCGGGACAGCCAAACACCGGGGAGCTGTTTTTT.

The sample holds one count of this clone. The chain recombines TRBV28 with TRBJ2-1; 13 positions agree with TRBD2. Looked up from germline, CDR1 is MDHEN and CDR2 is SYDVKM. The V gene end was trimmed by 6 bases and the J gene end by 12 bases; junction bases not matched to a gene: 11. The CDR3 has 15 amino acids. DNA for the CDR3: TGTGCCAGCAGACGCCGGACTAGCGGGGGTACGGGGCAGTTCTTC. It is translated as CASRRRTSGGTGQFF.

Judged by abundance, this clone is medium-sized (0.01 to 0.1%). The gene calls are TRBV28 and TRBJ1-4, with 8 bases aligning to TRBD1. CDR1 is MDHEN and CDR2 is SYDVKM in the germline V gene. The J segment lost 9 bases and the V segment lost 2 bases, leaving 8 bases of the junction unmatched. The CDR3 has 15 amino acids. The CDR3 loop is CASSLGGTGQQKLFF. The CDR3 DNA reads as TGTGCCAGCAGTTTAGGTGGGACAGGACAGCAAAAACTGTTTTTT.

In its sample, this clone was seen a few times. The chain employs TRBV2 and TRBJ2-3; 7 bases align to TRBD1. The CDR3 spans 13 residues. V trimming: 7 bases; J trimming: 2 bases; junction bases outside the gene matches: 3. Germline assignment: CDR1 SNHLY and CDR2 FYNNEI. The CDR3 bases are TGTGCCAGCATGGGACAGCTCACAGATACGCAGTATTTT. Protein: CASMGQLTDTQYF.